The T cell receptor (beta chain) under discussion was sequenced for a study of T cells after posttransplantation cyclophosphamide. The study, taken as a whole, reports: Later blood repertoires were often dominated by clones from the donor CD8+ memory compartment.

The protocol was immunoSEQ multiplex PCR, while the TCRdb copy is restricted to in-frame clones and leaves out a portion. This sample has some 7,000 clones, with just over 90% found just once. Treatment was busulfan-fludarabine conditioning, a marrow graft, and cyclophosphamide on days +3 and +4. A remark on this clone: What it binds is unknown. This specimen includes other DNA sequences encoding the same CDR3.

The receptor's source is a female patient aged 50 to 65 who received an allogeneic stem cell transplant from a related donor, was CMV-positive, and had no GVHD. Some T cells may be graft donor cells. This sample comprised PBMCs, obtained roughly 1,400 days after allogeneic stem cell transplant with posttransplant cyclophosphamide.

CDR3 nucleotides: TGTGCCAGCAGCCGCGGCGCTGGCCGAGGCTACACCTTC. Amino acid sequence: CASSRGAGRGYTF. This chain joins TRBV13 and TRBJ1-2; no clear D. The V end lost 5 bases, the J end lost 8 bases, and 15 bases lay between the germline ends. CDR1 is PRHDT and CDR2 is FYEKMQ in the germline V gene (reference sequence). The CDR3 spans 13 residues. Using reference TRBV13 and TRBJ1-2 for the parts outside the CDR3, the full variable domain is AAGVIQSPRHLIKEKRETATLKCYPIPRHDTVYWYQQGPGQDPQFLISFYEKMQSDKGSIPDRFSAQQFSDYHSELNMSSLELGDSALYFCASSRGAGRGYTFGSGTRLTVV.